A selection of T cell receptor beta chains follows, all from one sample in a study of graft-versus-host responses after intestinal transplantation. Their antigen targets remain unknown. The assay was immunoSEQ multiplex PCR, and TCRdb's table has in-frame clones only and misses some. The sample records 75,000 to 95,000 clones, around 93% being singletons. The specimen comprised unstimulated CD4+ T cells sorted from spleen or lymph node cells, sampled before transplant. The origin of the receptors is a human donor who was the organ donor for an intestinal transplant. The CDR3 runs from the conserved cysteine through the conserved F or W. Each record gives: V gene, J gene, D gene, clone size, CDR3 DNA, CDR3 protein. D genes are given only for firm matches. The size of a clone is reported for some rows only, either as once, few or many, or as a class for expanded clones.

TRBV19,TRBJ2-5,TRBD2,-,TGTGCCAGTAGTATTCTAGCGGGACCGCCCGGGGCCCAGTACTTC,CASSILAGPPGAQYF
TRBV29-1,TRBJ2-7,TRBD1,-,TGCAGCGTTGAAGCTACAGGGGCGAGTCGGGAGCAGTACTTC,CSVEATGASREQYF
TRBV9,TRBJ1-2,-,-,TGTGCCAGCAGCGTAGACCCAGGCGCTAACTATGGCTACACCTTC,CASSVDPGANYGYTF
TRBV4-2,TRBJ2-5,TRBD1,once,TGTGCCAGCAGCCAAGATAAAAGACAGGGCCAAGAGACCCAGTACTTC,CASSQDKRQGQETQYF
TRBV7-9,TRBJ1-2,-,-,TGTGCCAGCAGCTTGGGCAGAGCTAACTATGGCTACACCTTC,CASSLGRANYGYTF
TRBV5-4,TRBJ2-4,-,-,TGTGCCAGCAGCTCGGGACTAGCCAAAAACATTCAGTACTTC,CASSSGLAKNIQYF
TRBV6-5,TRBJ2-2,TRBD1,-,TGTGCCAGCAGTACAGGGGGGAGGACCGGGGAGCTGTTTTTT,CASSTGGRTGELFF
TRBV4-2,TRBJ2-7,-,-,TGTGCCAGCAGCCAAGATCCGGCGGAAACCTACGAGCAGTACTTC,CASSQDPAETYEQYF
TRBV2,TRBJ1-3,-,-,TGTGCCAGCGGGGGGTATTTTGCAGGAAACACCATATATTTT,CASGGYFAGNTIYF
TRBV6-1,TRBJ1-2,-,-,TGTGCCAGCAGTTTAATCGACGGAGTCGGCTATGGCTACACCTTC,CASSLIDGVGYGYTF
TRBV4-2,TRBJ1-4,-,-,TGTGCCAGCAGCCAGAGCCCTTCGAGCCCGAATGAAAAACTGTTTTTT,CASSQSPSSPNEKLFF
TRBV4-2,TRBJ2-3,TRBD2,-,TGTGCCAGCAGCCCCGCCCTTAGCGGGGGGCCCTCAGATACGCAGTATTTT,CASSPALSGGPSDTQYF
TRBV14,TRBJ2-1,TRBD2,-,TGTGCCAGCAGCCAAGAAGGGTGGGATACTAGCGGGAGGTTCTACAATGAGCAGTTCTTC,CASSQEGWDTSGRFYNEQFF
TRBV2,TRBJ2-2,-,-,TGTGCCAGCAGTGAAGAGTTTGGACAGTACACCGGGGAGCTGTTTTTT,CASSEEFGQYTGELFF
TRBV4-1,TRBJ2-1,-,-,TGCGCCAGCAGCCAAGGGTCGTTAGCTAATGAGCAGTTCTTC,CASSQGSLANEQFF
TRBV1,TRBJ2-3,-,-,TGCACCAGCAGCCAAGATCTAGCGGGAGGACCCACAGATACGCAGTATTTT,CTSSQDLAGGPTDTQYF
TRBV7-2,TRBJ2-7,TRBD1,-,TGTGCCAGCAGCTTTGGACAGGACCCTTCCTACGAGCAGTACTTC,CASSFGQDPSYEQYF
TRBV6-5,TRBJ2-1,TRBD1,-,TGTGCCAGTGCCGGGACAGGGCAGTACAATGAGCAGTTCTTC,CASAGTGQYNEQFF
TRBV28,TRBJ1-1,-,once,TGTGCCAGCAGTTTAGGGCACCCCGGCGCTGAAGCTTTCTTT,CASSLGHPGAEAFF
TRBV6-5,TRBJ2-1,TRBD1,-,TGTGCCAGCAGGGGACCCGGGACAGGGGTCAATGAGCAGTTCTTC,CASRGPGTGVNEQFF
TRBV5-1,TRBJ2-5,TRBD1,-,TGCGCCAGCAAGGGACAGGGAGAGACCCAGTACTTC,CASKGQGETQYF
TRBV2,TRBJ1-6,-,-,TGTGCCAGCCGGGGTTCCAGCTCCTATAATTCACCCCTCCACTTT,CASRGSSSYNSPLHF
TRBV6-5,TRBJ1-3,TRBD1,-,TGTGCCAGCAGTTACGGCAGGGGGCCTGGAAACACCATATATTTT,CASSYGRGPGNTIYF
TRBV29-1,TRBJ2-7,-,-,TGCAGCGTTGAAGGACCAGGGCCCTACGAGCAGTACTTC,CSVEGPGPYEQYF
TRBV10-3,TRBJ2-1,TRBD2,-,TGTGCCATCAGTGACCTAACTAGCGGGAGGGGCAATGAGCAGTTCTTC,CAISDLTSGRGNEQFF
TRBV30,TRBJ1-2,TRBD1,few,TGTGCCTGGAGGTTTAAAGGACAGGACTATGGCTACACCTTC,CAWRFKGQDYGYTF
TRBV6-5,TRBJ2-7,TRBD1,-,TGTGCCAGCAGTGGGAGGGACAGGGTGAGCGGCGAGCAGTACTTC,CASSGRDRVSGEQYF
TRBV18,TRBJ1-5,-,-,TGTGCCAGCTCACTCACTGCGGGGCCCCAGCATTTT,CASSLTAGPQHF
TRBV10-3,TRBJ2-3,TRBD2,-,TGTGCCATCAGCTTAGCGGGGATCACAGATACGCAGTATTTT,CAISLAGITDTQYF
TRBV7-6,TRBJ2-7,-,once,TGTGCCAGCAGCGTAAGGACAGATTCCTACGAGCAGTACTTC,CASSVRTDSYEQYF
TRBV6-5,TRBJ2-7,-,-,TGTGCCAGCAGGGGGGACACCACCTACGAGCAGTACTTC,CASRGDTTYEQYF
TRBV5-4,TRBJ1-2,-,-,TGTGCCAGCAGCTTGGGGTCCACAGGGCATGGTGGCTACACCTTC,CASSLGSTGHGGYTF
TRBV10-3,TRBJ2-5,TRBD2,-,TGTGCCACCCGATCCCACGGGGCGGGGGATCAAGAGACCCAGTACTTC,CATRSHGAGDQETQYF
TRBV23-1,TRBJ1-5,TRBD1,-,TGCGCCAGCAGTCAAACCCAGTTCGGGACAGGGGATCAGCCCCAGCATTTT,CASSQTQFGTGDQPQHF
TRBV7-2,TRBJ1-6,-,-,TGTGCCAGCAGCTTAGCGTGGGCAGGTCCTTATAATTCACCCCTCCACTTT,CASSLAWAGPYNSPLHF
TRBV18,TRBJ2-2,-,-,TGTGCCAGCTCACCTTTCCAATCCGGGGAGCTGTTTTTT,CASSPFQSGELFF
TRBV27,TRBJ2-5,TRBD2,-,TGTGCCAGCACCCCACGTCTTCGACTAGCGGGAGGGCGAGAGACCCAGTACTTC,CASTPRLRLAGGRETQYF
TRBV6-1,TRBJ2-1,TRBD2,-,TGTGCCAGCAAAGCGGGAGGATCGAAGTACAATGAGCAGTTCTTC,CASKAGGSKYNEQFF
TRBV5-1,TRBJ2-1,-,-,TGCGCCAGCAGCTTGGGGCGGTCCCTAGTCAATGAGCAGTTCTTC,CASSLGRSLVNEQFF
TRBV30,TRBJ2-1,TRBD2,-,TGTGCCTGGAGTGTAGGGACTAGCGGGTACAATGAGCAGTTCTTC,CAWSVGTSGYNEQFF
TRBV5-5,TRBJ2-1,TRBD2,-,TGTGCCAGCAGCTCGGGACTAGTCCCCTACAATGAGCAGTTCTTC,CASSSGLVPYNEQFF
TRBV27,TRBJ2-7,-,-,TGTGCCAGCAGTAGAGGGGGAATCTACGAGCAGTACTTC,CASSRGGIYEQYF
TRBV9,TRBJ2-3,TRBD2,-,TGTGCCAGCAGCGTCCGATTACCCGGGACTAGCGGGGGGAACACAGATACGCAGTATTTT,CASSVRLPGTSGGNTDTQYF
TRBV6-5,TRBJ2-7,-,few,TGTGCCAGCAGCTCTCGCCGTGGGAGCTCCTACGAGCAGTACTTC,CASSSRRGSSYEQYF
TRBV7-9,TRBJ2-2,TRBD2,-,TGTGCCAGCAGCTTAGATGCGACTAGCGGAACCGGGGAGCTGTTTTTT,CASSLDATSGTGELFF
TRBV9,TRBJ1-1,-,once,TGTGCCAGCAGCGTACACAGGGAAAGCCCTGAAGCTTTCTTT,CASSVHRESPEAFF
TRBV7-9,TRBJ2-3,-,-,TGTGCCAGCAGCTTAATACTAGCTGGCACAGATACGCAGTATTTT,CASSLILAGTDTQYF
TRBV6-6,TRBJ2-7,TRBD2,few,TGTGCCAGCAGTCGACTAGCGGGTGCCTACGAGCAGTACTTC,CASSRLAGAYEQYF
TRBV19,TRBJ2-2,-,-,TGTGCCAGTAGTAGGCAGGGAACCGGGGAGCTGTTTTTT,CASSRQGTGELFF
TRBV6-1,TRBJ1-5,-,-,TGTGCCAGCAGTGAAAGGGGCGTGGGCAATCAGCCCCAGCATTTT,CASSERGVGNQPQHF
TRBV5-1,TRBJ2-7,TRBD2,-,TGCGCCAGCAGCTTACCTAGCGGTAATTACTACGAGCAGTACTTC,CASSLPSGNYYEQYF
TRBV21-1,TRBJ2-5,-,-,TGTGCCAGCAAATACTCGGGACAGCTACAAGAGACCCAGTACTTC,CASKYSGQLQETQYF